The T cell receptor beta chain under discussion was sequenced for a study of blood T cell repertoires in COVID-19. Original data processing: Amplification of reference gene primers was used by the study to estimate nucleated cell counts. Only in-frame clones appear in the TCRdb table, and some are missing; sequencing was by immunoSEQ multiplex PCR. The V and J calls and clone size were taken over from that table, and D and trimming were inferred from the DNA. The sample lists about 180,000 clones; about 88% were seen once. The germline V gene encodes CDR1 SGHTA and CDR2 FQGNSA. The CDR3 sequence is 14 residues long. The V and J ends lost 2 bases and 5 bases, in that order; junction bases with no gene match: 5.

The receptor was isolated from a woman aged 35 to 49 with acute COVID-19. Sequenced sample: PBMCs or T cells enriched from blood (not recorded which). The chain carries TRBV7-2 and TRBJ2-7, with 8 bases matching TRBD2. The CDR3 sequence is CASSLRDGGDEQYF. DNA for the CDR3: TGTGCCAGCAGCTTACGCGACGGGGGGGACGAGCAGTACTTC.